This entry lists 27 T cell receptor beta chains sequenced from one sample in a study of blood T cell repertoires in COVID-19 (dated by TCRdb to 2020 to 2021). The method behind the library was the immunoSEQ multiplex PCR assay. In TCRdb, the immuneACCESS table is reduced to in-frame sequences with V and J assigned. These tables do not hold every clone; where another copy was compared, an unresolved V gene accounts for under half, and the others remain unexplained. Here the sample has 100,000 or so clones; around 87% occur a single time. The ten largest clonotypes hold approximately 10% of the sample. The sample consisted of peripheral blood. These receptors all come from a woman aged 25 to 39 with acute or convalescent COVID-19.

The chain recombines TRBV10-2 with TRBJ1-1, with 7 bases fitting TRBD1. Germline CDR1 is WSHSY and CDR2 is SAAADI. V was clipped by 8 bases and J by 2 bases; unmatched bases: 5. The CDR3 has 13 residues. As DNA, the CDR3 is TGCGCCAGCCAGGGGGAAGTCAACACTGAAGCTTTCTTT. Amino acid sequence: CASQGEVNTEAFF.

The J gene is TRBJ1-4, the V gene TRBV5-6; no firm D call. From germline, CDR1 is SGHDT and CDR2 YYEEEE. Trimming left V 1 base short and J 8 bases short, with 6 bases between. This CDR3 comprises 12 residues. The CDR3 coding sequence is TGTGCCAGCAGCTTGAGGGAGGAAAAACTGTTTTTT. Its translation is CASSLREEKLFF.

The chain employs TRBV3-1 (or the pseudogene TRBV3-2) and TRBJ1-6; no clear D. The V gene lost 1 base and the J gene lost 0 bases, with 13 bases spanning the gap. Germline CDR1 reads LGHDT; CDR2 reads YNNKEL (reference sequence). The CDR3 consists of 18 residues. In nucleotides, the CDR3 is TGTGCCAGCAGCCAAGGATCGTTGGGGAGCTCCTATAATTCACCCCTCCACTTT. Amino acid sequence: CASSQGSLGSSYNSPLHF.

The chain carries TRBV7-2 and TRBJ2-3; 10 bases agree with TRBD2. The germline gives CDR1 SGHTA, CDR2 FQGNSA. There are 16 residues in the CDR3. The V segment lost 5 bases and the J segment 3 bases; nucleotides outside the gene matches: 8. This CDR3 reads CASSQIAGGATDTQYF. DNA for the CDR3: TGTGCCAGCAGCCAAATAGCGGGGGGTGCAACAGATACGCAGTATTTT. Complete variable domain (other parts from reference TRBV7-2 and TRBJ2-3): GAGVSQSPSNKVTEKGKDVELRCDPISGHTALYWYRQSLGQGLEFLIYFQGNSAPDKSGLPSDRFSAERTGGSVSTLTIQRTQQEDSAVYLCASSQIAGGATDTQYFGPGTRLTVL.

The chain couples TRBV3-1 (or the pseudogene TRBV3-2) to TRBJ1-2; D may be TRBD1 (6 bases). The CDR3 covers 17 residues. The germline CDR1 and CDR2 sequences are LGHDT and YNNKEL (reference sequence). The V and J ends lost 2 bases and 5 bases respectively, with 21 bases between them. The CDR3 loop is CASSQKAGVPSLYGYTF. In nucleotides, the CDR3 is TGTGCCAGCAGCCAAAAAGCAGGGGTCCCCTCTCTTTATGGCTACACCTTC.

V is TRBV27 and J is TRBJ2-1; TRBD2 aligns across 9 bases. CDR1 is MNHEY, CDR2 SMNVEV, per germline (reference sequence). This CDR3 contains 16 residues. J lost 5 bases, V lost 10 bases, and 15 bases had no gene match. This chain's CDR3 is CATIGGLAGVNNEQFF. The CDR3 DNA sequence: TGTGCCACCATAGGGGGCTTAGCGGGGGTAAACAATGAGCAGTTCTTC.

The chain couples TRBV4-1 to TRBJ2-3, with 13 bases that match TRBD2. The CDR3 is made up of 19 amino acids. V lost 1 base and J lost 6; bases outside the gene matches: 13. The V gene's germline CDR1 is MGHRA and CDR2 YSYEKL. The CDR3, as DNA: TGCGCCAGCAGCCAAGGATTGGGACTAGCGGGGACTAATTGGGATACGCAGTATTTT. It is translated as CASSQGLGLAGTNWDTQYF.

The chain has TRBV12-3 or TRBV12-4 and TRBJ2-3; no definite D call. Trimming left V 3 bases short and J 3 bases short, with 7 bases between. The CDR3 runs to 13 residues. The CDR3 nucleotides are TGTGCCAGCAGTTTGCAGATTACAGATACGCAGTATTTT. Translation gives CASSLQITDTQYF.

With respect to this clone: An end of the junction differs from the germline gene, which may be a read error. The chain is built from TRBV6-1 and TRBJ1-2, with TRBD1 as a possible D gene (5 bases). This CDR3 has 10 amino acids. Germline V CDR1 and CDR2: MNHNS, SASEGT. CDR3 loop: CASSDGGGLF. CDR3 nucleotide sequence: TGTGCCAGCAGTGATGGCGGGGGTCTCTTC.

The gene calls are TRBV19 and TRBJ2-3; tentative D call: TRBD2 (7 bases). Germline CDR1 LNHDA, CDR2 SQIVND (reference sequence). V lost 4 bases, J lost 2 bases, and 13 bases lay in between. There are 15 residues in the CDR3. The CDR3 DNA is TGTGCCAGTAGTACTGGCCGGGGGGCCACAGATACGCAGTATTTT. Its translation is CASSTGRGATDTQYF.

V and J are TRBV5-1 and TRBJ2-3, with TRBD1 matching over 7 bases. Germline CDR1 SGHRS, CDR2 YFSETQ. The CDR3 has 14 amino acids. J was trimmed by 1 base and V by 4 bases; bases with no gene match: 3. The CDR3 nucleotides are TGCGCCAGCAGCGTAACAGGGGGCACAGATACGCAGTATTTT. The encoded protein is CASSVTGGTDTQYF.

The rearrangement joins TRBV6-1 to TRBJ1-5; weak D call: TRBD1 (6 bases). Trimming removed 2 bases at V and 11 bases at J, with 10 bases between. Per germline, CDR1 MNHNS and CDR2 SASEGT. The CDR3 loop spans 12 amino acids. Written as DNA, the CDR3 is TGTGCCAGCAGTGAACGGGGGGCAGCCCAGCATTTT. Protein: CASSERGAAQHF.

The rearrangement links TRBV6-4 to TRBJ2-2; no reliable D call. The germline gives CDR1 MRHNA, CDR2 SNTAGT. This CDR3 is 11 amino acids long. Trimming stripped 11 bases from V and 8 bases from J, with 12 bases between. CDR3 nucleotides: TGTGCCCCCCTGAAGGAGGGGGAGCTGTTTTTT. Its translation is CAPLKEGELFF.

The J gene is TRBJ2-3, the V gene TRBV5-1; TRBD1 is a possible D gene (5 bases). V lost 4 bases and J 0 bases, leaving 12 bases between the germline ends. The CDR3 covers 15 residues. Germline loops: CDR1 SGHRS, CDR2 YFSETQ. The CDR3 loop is CASSPPGFSTDTQYF. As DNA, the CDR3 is TGCGCCAGCAGCCCGCCAGGGTTTAGCACAGATACGCAGTATTTT.

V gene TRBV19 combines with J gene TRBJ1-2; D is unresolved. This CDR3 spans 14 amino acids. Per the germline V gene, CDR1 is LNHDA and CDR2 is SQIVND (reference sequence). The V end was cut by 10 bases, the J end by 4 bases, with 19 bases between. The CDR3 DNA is TGTGCCACCACCCCGGTTTCAGGTGCCTATGGCTACACCTTC. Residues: CATTPVSGAYGYTF.

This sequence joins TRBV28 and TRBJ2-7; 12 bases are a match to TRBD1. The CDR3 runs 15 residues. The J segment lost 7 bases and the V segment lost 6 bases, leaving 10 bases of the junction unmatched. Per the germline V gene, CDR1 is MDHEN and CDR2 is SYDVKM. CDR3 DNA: TGTGCCAGCAGCGCACCGGGACAGGGGGCACAGGAGCAGTACTTC. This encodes CASSAPGQGAQEQYF. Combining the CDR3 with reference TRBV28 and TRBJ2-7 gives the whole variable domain DVKVTQSSRYLVKRTGEKVFLECVQDMDHENMFWYRQDPGLGLRLIYFSYDVKMKEKGDIPEGYSVSREKKERFSLILESASTNQTSMYLCASSAPGQGAQEQYFGPGTRLTVT.

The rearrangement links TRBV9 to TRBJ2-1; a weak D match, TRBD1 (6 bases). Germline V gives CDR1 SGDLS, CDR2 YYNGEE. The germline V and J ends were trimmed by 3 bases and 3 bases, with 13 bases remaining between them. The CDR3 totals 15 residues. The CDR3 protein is CASSASGTNYNEQFF. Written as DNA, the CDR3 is TGTGCCAGCAGCGCCTCCGGGACAAACTACAATGAGCAGTTCTTC. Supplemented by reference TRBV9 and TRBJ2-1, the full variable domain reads DSGVTQTPKHLITATGQRVTLRCSPRSGDLSVYWYQQSLDQGLQFLIQYYNGEERAKGNILERFSAQQFPDLHSELNLSSLELGDSALYFCASSASGTNYNEQFFGPGTRLTVL.

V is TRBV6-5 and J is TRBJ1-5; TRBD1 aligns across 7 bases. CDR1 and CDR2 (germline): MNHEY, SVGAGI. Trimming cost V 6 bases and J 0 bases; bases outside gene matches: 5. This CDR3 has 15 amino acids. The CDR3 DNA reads TGTGCCAGCAGAGGGACAGCTAATAGCAATCAGCCCCAGCATTTT. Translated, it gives CASRGTANSNQPQHF.

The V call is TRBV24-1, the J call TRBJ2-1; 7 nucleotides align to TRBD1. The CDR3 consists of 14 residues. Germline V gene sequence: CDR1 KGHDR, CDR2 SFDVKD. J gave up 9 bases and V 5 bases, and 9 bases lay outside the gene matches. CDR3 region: CATSGRGRGSEQFF. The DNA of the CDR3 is TGTGCCACCAGTGGAAGAGGCAGGGGGAGTGAGCAGTTCTTC.

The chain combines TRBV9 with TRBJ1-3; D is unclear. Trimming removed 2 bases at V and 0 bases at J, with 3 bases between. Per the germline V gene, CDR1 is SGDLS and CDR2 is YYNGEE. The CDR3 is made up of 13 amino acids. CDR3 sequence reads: CASSVISGNTIYF. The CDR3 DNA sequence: TGTGCCAGCAGCGTTATCTCTGGAAACACCATATATTTT.

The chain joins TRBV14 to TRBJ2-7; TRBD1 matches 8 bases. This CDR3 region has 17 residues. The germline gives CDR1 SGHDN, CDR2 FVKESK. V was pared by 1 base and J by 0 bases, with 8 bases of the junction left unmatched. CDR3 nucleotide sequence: TGTGCCAGCAGCCAAGCAACGGGACAGGTTGACTCCTACGAGCAGTACTTC. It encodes CASSQATGQVDSYEQYF.

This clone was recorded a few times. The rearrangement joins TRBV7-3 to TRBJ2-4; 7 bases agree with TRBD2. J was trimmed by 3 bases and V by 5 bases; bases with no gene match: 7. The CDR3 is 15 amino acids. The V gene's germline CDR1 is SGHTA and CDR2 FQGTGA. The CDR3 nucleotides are TGTGCCAGCAGCCCAGGGACGGGAGGCAAAAACATTCAGTACTTC. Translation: CASSPGTGGKNIQYF.

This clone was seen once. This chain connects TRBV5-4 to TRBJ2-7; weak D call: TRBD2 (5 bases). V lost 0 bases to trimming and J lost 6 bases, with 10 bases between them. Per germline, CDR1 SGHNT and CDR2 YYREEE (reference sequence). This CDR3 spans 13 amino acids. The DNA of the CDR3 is TGTGCCAGCAGCTTGGGCCCTGAGGGCGAGCAGTACTTC. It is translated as CASSLGPEGEQYF.

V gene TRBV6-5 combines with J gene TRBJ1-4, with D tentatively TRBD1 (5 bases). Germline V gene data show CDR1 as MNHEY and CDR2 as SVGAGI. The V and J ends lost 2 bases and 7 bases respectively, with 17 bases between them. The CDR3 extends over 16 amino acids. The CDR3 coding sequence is TGTGCCAGCAGTTACGGGGGAGCGGGGGTCGGTGAAAAACTGTTTTTT. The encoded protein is CASSYGGAGVGEKLFF.

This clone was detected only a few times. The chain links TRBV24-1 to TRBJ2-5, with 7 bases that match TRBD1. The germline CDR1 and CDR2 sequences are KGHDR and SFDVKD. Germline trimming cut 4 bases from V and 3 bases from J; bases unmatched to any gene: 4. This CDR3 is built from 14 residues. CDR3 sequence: CATSDVGGKETQYF. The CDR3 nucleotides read TGTGCCACCAGTGACGTAGGGGGCAAAGAGACCCAGTACTTC.

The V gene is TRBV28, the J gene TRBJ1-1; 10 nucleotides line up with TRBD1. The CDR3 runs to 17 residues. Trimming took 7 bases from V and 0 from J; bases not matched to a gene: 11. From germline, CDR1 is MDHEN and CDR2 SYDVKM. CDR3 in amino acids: CASTPPGTGVMNTEAFF. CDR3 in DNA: TGTGCCAGCACTCCTCCCGGGACAGGGGTTATGAACACTGAAGCTTTCTTT.

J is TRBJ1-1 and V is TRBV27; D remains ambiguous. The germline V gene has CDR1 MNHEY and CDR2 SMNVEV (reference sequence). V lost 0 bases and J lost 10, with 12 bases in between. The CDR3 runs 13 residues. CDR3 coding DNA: TGTGCCAGCAGTTTATCGAGCACTTCGGGAGCTTTCTTT. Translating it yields CASSLSSTSGAFF.